A single sample gave rise to the 21 T cell receptor beta chains below, sequenced in a study of cytomegalovirus exposure and HLA in healthy donors. The study ran its PCR with 60 Vbeta and 13 Jbeta primers. Profiling relied on immunoSEQ multiplex PCR, and the TCRdb table lists in-frame clones only, not all of them. The sample includes 100,000 to 150,000 clones, 80% of them seen just once. The sample taken for sequencing was PBMCs. The receptors shown here come from a man younger than 40 in good health and CMV-seropositive.

V gene TRBV6-4 combines with J gene TRBJ2-3; the match to TRBD2 covers 13 bases. The CDR3 covers 15 residues. Germline values: CDR1 MRHNA, CDR2 SNTAGT. J was trimmed by 4 bases and V by 6 bases; bases with no gene match: 4. In DNA, the CDR3 is TGTGCCAGCAGCGGGACTAGCGGGGCCCCAGATACGCAGTATTTT. Protein: CASSGTSGAPDTQYF.

The rearrangement uses TRBV10-1 and TRBJ1-5; 7 bases are shared with TRBD1. Germline-derived CDR1 and CDR2 are WNHNN and SYGVQD (reference sequence). Losses at the gene ends were 6 bases for V and 2 bases for J; bases not matched to a gene: 1. The CDR3 consists of 13 residues. This CDR3 reads CASSGTGNQPQHF. CDR3 bases: TGCGCCAGCAGCGGGACAGGCAATCAGCCCCAGCATTTT.

This chain joins TRBV11-2 and TRBJ2-7; the D gene is possibly TRBD2 (6 bases). CDR3 size: 13 residues. Germline CDR1 reads SGHAT; CDR2 reads FQNNGV. V dropped 1 base and J dropped 5 bases, with 9 bases sitting between them. CDR3 nucleotides: TGTGCCAGCAGCTTAGGGGGCGGGGACGAGCAGTACTTC. This encodes CASSLGGGDEQYF.

V and J are TRBV27 and TRBJ2-4, with TRBD2 matching 9 bases. CDR1 and CDR2 (germline): MNHEY, SMNVEV (reference sequence). CDR3 size: 14 residues. The V segment lost 2 bases and the J segment 10 bases; nucleotides outside the gene matches: 6. CDR3 nucleotides: TGTGCCAGCAGTTTACGGACTAGCGAGCTTATTCAGTACTTC. This translates into CASSLRTSELIQYF.

This clone was counted between two and nine times. This sequence joins TRBV5-5 and TRBJ2-5, with D maybe TRBD2 (5 bases). The CDR3 has 18 residues. Trimming took off 2 bases at V and 4 bases at J, with 24 bases between the two ends. CDR1 is SGHKS, CDR2 YYEKEE, per germline (reference sequence). In DNA, the CDR3 is TGTGCCAGCAGCTTTTCACCGCGGCAGTCCTCAGGAGGAGAGACCCAGTACTTC. Protein product: CASSFSPRQSSGGETQYF.

The rearrangement links TRBV19 to TRBJ1-2; D is unclear. The ends were cut back, 6 bases at V and 2 bases at J, with 13 bases in the middle. From germline, CDR1 is LNHDA and CDR2 SQIVND (reference sequence). The CDR3 has 14 residues. The CDR3 here is CASRPRLPNYGYTF. The CDR3 DNA reads as TGTGCCAGTAGGCCTCGGTTGCCGAACTATGGCTACACCTTC.

The chain employs TRBV5-6 and TRBJ1-5; D is uncertain. V lost 4 bases, J lost 7 bases, and 15 bases lay in between. This CDR3 has 14 amino acids. Per the germline V gene, CDR1 is SGHDT and CDR2 is YYEEEE. CDR3 protein: CASSRRPRGQPQHF. CDR3 in DNA: TGTGCCAGCAGCCGGAGACCCCGAGGACAGCCCCAGCATTTT.

The chain recombines TRBV12-5 with TRBJ2-1; 11 bases match TRBD2. CDR1 and CDR2 (germline): LGHNT, FRNRAP. This CDR3 region has 20 residues. The junction had 11 bases not matched to a gene; V was cut back by 0 bases and J by 1 base. The CDR3 DNA sequence: TGTGCTAGTGGTTTGGTCATAAGTGGTCTAGCGGGGGGTTCCTACAATGAGCAGTTCTTC. It is translated as CASGLVISGLAGGSYNEQFF.

The V and J genes are TRBV4-1 and TRBJ2-7; a weak D match, TRBD1 (6 bases). CDR1 is MGHRA and CDR2 is YSYEKL in the germline V gene. The ends were cut back, 4 bases at V and 1 base at J, with 11 bases in the middle. The CDR3 is made up of 14 amino acids. Written as DNA, the CDR3 is TGCGCCAGCAGCCGTGGACAGTCTTCCTACGAGCAGTACTTC. Translated, it gives CASSRGQSSYEQYF.

The chain uses TRBV7-2 and TRBJ2-7, with D possibly being TRBD1 (6 bases). The CDR3 consists of 16 residues. Germline CDR1 is SGHTA and CDR2 is FQGNSA. Trimming took 5 bases from V and 1 from J, leaving 18 bases between them. The CDR3 DNA reads TGTGCCAGCAGCCAAGGGGCCGGACAGTTATCCTACGAGCAGTACTTC. This sequence encodes CASSQGAGQLSYEQYF.

J is TRBJ1-5 and V is TRBV7-2, with 7 bases identical to TRBD1. The CDR3 sequence is 17 residues long. The junction had 5 bases not matched to a gene; V was cut back by 0 bases and J by 0 bases. CDR1 is SGHTA and CDR2 is FQGNSA in the germline V gene. CDR3 DNA: TGTGCCAGCAGCTTAGCCTCAGGGGGGACTAGCAATCAGCCCCAGCATTTT. The encoded protein is CASSLASGGTSNQPQHF.

This clone was found a few times. CDR3 in DNA: TGTGCCAGCGGACGAAGGAGGACTGAAGCTTTCTTT. Translated: CASGRRRTEAFF. The rearrangement joins TRBV6-1 to TRBJ1-1; D call uncertain. With 8 bases removed from V and 5 bases from J, the gap between germline ends came to 12 bases. This CDR3 comprises 12 residues. The germline CDR1 and CDR2 sequences are MNHNS and SASEGT.

The chain employs TRBV4-2 and TRBJ2-7, with a weak D call TRBD1 (6 bases). This CDR3 spans 14 amino acids. Trimming removed 4 bases at V and 3 bases at J, with 13 bases between. Germline lookup yields CDR1 LGHNA and CDR2 YNFKEQ. Here the CDR3 DNA reads TGTGCCAGCAGCCTGACCGGGACAAGCTACGAGCAGTACTTC. Protein: CASSLTGTSYEQYF.

The V gene is TRBV7-2, the J gene TRBJ1-6; the D gene is possibly TRBD1 (5 bases). V was trimmed by 2 bases and J by 9 bases, leaving 8 bases between them. The CDR3 is made up of 13 amino acids. Per germline, CDR1 SGHTA and CDR2 FQGNSA. DNA for the CDR3: TGTGCCAGCAGCTTAAGGAGGGGTTCACCCCTCCACTTT. Its protein product is CASSLRRGSPLHF.

This chain uses TRBV18 with TRBJ1-1, with TRBD1 identical over 7 bases. Germline V lookup: CDR1 KGHSH, CDR2 LQKENI. The CDR3 is made up of 16 amino acids. V gave up 3 bases and J gave up 1 base; unmatched junction bases: 8. The CDR3 region is CASSPLDRFRNTEAFF. Written as DNA, the CDR3 is TGTGCCAGCTCACCCCTGGACAGGTTTCGGAACACTGAAGCTTTCTTT.

The chain has TRBV11-3 and TRBJ2-5, with 9 bases that match TRBD2. This CDR3 spans 15 amino acids. V was clipped by 6 bases and J by 5 bases; unmatched bases: 10. The germline gives CDR1 SGHNT, CDR2 YENEEA. The CDR3 loop is CASSLGSGGGETQYF. The CDR3 DNA follows: TGTGCCAGCAGTTTGGGTAGCGGGGGAGGTGAGACCCAGTACTTC.

CDR3 sequence (DNA): TGTGCCAGCAGGCTCCGGGACAGGGATTCACCCCTCCACTTT. Translation: CASRLRDRDSPLHF. The chain employs TRBV28 and TRBJ1-6, with TRBD1 identical over 9 bases. The J segment lost 8 bases and the V segment lost 6 bases, leaving 5 bases of the junction unmatched. From germline, CDR1 is MDHEN and CDR2 SYDVKM. This CDR3 has 14 residues.

This clone has more than one count but fewer than ten. The chain has TRBV10-2 and TRBJ2-7; D not certain. Germline V lookup: CDR1 WSHSY, CDR2 SAAADI. This CDR3 spans 13 amino acids. V was clipped by 1 base and J by 0 bases, with 4 bases between them. The CDR3 DNA is TGCGCCAGCAGTGAGTACACCTCCTACGAGCAGTACTTC. Its translation: CASSEYTSYEQYF.

Here the CDR3 DNA reads TGTGCCTGGACTGTAGGGGGTGAGCAGTACTTC. The encoded protein is CAWTVGGEQYF. The rearrangement links TRBV30 to TRBJ2-7, with D possibly matching TRBD1 (6 bases). Between the trimmed V and J ends, which lost 4 bases and 7 bases, there was a span of 11 bases. The germline V gene encodes CDR1 GTSNPN and CDR2 SVGIG (reference sequence). This CDR3 has 11 amino acids.

This clone was detected only a few times. The J gene is TRBJ1-2, the V gene TRBV9; no clear D gene. The CDR3 has 12 residues. V was shortened by 3 bases and J by 4 bases, with 7 bases between the two germline ends. Germline lookup yields CDR1 SGDLS and CDR2 YYNGEE. Here the CDR3 DNA reads TGTGCCAGCAGCGCCGACATCTATGGCTACACCTTC. The encoded protein is CASSADIYGYTF.

This clone was seen only a few times. V usage is TRBV14 and J usage is TRBJ2-3, with D uncertain. In germline, CDR1 is SGHDN, CDR2 FVKESK. Trimming removed 4 bases at V and 9 bases at J, with 11 bases between. The CDR3 has 12 amino acids. CDR3 amino acids: CASSPFPGTQYF. Here the CDR3 DNA reads TGTGCCAGCAGCCCTTTTCCCGGGACGCAGTATTTT. The whole variable domain, filled in from reference TRBV14 and TRBJ2-3, reads EAGVTQFPSHSVIEKGQTVTLRCDPISGHDNLYWYRRVMGKEIKFLLHFVKESKQDESGMPNNRFLAERTGGTYSTLKVQPAELEDSGVYFCASSPFPGTQYFGPGTRLTVL.